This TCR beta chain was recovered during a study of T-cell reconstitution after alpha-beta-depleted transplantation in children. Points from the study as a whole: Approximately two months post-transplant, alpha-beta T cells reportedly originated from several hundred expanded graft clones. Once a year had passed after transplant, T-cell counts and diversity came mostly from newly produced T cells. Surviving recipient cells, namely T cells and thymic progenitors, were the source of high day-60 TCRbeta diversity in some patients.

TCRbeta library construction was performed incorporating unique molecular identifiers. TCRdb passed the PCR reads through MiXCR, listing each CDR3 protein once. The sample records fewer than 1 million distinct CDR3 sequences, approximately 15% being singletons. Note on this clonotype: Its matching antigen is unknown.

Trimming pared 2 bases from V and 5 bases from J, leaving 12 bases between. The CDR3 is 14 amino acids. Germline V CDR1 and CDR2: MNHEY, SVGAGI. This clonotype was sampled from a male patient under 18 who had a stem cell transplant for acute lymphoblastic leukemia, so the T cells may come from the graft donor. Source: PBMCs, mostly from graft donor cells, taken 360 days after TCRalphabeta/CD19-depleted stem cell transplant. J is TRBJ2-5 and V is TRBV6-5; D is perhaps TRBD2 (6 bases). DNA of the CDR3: TGTGCCAGCAGTTACGGGACTGGGGGGGAGACCCAGTACTTC. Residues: CASSYGTGGETQYF.